This TCR beta chain was identified during a study of PD-L1 blockade in urothelial cancer. Study at large: The patients' atezolizumab therapy, 1,200 mg intravenously every 3 weeks, started at some point between 2014 and 2016. Analysis of blood occurred 3 weeks (second dose) and 6 weeks after treatment start. A median blood sample held approximately 150,000 T cells and approximately 80,000 unique TCRs.

In germline, CDR1 is SGHTA, CDR2 FQGTGA. The V end lost 1 base, the J end lost 8 bases, and 9 bases lay between the germline ends. The length of the CDR3 is 13 residues. Spike-ins of synthetic TCR analog templates went into each PCR. Generated by immunoSEQ multiplex PCR, the TCRdb table keeps only in-frame clones and is missing some. The table includes 83,000 or so clones, less than 85% detected once. Time point here: peripheral blood 6 weeks after treatment start. Specimen: PBMCs, collected around atezolizumab (anti-PD-L1) treatment. The rearrangement links TRBV7-3 to TRBJ2-1, with D unresolved. This TCR was sampled from a man in his sixties or seventies with urothelial cancer. DNA for the CDR3: TGTGCCAGCAGCTTAAATCCGGCGGATGAGCAGTTCTTC. It specifies CASSLNPADEQFF.